Described below is a single TCR beta chain sequence and its context. This clonotype was counted ten times or more. Its antigen is currently not known. Per-nucleotide qualities are absent, and no much larger clonotype sits a single base away. These data come from a study of T cells in Graves' hyperthyroidism and ophthalmopathy (dated by TCRdb to the late 2010s). Background on the whole study: Peripheral blood samples were taken at the time of initial diagnosis, prior to any treatment. In addition, the study compared T-cell repertoires in thyroid tissue and in blood from 6 or 7 Graves' hyperthyroidism patients. TCR Vbeta CDR3 sequencing of approximately 140 peripheral blood samples (about 45 ophthalmopathy, approximately 80 hyperthyroidism and roughly 17 progressor patients) is reported in the paper. To identify distinguishing TCR V-J signatures, a discovery cohort of about 100 patients was used, comprising 43 with Graves' ophthalmopathy and 57 with stable Graves' hyperthyroidism. The 75 to 100 discovery patients were divided at random into training and test sets in a 7:3 ratio. Whether ophthalmopathy could be predicted prospectively was tested in an independent validation cohort made up of roughly 19 hyperthyroidism patients plus 17 patients who later progressed to ophthalmopathy. Following sampling, methimazole starting at 30 mg daily was given to hyperthyroidism patients, and high-dose intravenous methylprednisolone was given to ophthalmopathy patients. Here is what the overall study found, with its caveats: Most expanded thyroid clonotypes (frequency above 0.001) were also detected in blood, a finding suggesting that blood repertoires may reflect thyroid immune responses. During validation, the model predicted progression to ophthalmopathy a median of about 6.5 months ahead of onset, with approximately 71% sensitivity and about 72% specificity. No statistical method was used to set the sample size in advance, and investigators knew the group allocation. In cross-validation, a model built on a 13 V-J signature told ophthalmopathy apart from stable hyperthyroidism with under 90% sensitivity and about 81% specificity, and in testing the same model reached 80%/75%.

Hyperthyroidism patients were aged 18 to 65 years and newly diagnosed, with disease duration of less than 2 months. Any patient with an uncontrolled infection, another autoimmune disease, pregnancy or lactation was excluded. Clinical symptoms, serum thyroxine and TRAb, thyroid ultrasound, and orbital computed tomography formed the basis for the diagnoses. Blood from progressor patients was drawn when they were first diagnosed with hyperthyroidism, before any ophthalmopathy symptoms appeared. Ficoll-Paque density gradient centrifugation was used to isolate PBMCs from 8.5 to 10 ml of fresh peripheral blood. Progressor patients were defined as those initially diagnosed with Graves' hyperthyroidism in whom ophthalmopathy developed during follow-up. Total RNA was extracted with Trizol reagent, and quality was checked on an Agilent 2100 Bioanalyzer. The TCR beta CDR3 regions were amplified from the RNA transcripts. For the first round of RT-PCR on the TCR CDR3, the HTBI primer set was used together with the Qiagen OneStep RT-PCR kit. Libraries were constructed in a second round of multiplex PCR, after which size selection and purification were carried out. The libraries were sequenced on an Illumina HiSeq2000 using paired-end 100 bp reads. From the authors' description of their analysis: SOAPnuke was used to process the raw data, removing reads that contained adapters or uncalled bases, had a mean Phred below 15, or lacked an exact match to the constant primer or identifier. COPE v1.2.5 was used to merge the high-quality paired reads, and each unique nucleotide sequence was defined as a clonotype. MiTCR v1.1 was used to align the clonotypes against IMGT TRBV, TRBD and TRBJ reference segments. The analysis included only V-J combinations with a frequency above 0.0001, which together covered 99% to 99.2% of the repertoires. A TCS score was defined as the ratio between F50 (clonal expansion) and ExV (chaos), using BLOSUM62-based TCRdist between CDR3 peptides within each V-J. Welch's t-statistics and random forest reduced fewer than 550 V-J features to fewer than 15, which were used in a naive Bayes classifier (R e1071). TCRdb redid the processing of the public reads, applying fastp at Q25 and MiXCR, and retained in-frame beta chains. CDR3 protein duplicates are merged, each entry listing the most common genes and DNA. TCRdb assigned the V and J calls; the authors' analysis was not used. The sample profile shows fewer than 400,000 distinct CDR3 sequences; about a sixth of them were found once. Of the sample, about a quarter is held by the ten largest clones.

The CDR3, cysteine through phenylalanine, is 14 amino acids long. CDR3 DNA is the only sequence kept; it has 42 bases, read in frame from the first base. Trimming removed 0 bases from V and 10 bases from J, leaving 16 bases between the germline ends. CDR1 and CDR2 were assigned from the germline V gene (reference sequence) as GTSNPN and SVGIG. The sequence joins TRBV30 to TRBJ2-1, with a weak D call of TRBD2 (6 bases match). This TCR was sampled from a woman between 18 and 30 years old with Graves' hyperthyroidism that later progressed to Graves' ophthalmopathy. The sequenced sample consisted of blood. In nucleotide form, the sequence is TGTGCCTGGAGTGTGGCGGGACTTTCCAAAGAGCAGTTCTTC. Translated, this gives CAWSVAGLSKEQFF.